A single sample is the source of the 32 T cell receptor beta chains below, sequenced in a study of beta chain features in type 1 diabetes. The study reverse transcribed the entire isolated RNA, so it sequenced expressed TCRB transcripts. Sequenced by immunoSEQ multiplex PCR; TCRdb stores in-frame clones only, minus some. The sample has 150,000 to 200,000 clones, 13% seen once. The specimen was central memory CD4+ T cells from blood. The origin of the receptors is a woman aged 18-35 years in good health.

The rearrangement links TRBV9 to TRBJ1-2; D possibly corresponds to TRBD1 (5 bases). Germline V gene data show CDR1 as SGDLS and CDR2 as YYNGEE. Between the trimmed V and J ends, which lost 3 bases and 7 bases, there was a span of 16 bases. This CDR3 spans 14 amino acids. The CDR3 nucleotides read TGTGCCAGCAGCGAGCCTCGGGGGGTTGGTGGCTACACCTTC. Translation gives CASSEPRGVGGYTF.

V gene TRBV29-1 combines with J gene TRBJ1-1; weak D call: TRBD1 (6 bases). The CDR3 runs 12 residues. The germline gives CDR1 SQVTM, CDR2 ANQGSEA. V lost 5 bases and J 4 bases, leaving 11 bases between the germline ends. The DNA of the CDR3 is TGCAGCGTTAAGACAGGACGCACTGAAGCTTTCTTT. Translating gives CSVKTGRTEAFF.

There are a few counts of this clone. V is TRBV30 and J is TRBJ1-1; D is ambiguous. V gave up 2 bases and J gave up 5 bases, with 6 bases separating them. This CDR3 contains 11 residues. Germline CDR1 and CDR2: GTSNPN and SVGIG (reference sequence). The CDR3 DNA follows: TGTGCCTGGAGTAAGCAAACTGAAGCTTTCTTT. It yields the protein CAWSKQTEAFF. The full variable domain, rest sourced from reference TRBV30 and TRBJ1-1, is SQTIHQWPATLVQPVGSPLSLECTVEGTSNPNLYWYRQAAGRGLQLLFYSVGIGQISSEVPQNLSASRPQDRQFILSSKKLLLSDSGFYLCAWSKQTEAFFGQGTRLTVV.

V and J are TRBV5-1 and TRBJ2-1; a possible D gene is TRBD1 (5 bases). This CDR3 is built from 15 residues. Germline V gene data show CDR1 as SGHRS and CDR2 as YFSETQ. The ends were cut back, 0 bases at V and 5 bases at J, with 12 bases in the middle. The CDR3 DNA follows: TGCGCCAGCAGCTTGGGATTGCAGGGTAACAATGAGCAGTTCTTC. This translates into CASSLGLQGNNEQFF.

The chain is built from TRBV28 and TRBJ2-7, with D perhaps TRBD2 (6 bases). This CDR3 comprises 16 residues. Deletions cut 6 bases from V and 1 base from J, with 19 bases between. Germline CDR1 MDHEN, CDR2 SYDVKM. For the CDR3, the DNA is TGTGCCAGCAGAAGTTATCTCCTAGCGCCGTCCTACGAGCAGTACTTC. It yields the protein CASRSYLLAPSYEQYF.

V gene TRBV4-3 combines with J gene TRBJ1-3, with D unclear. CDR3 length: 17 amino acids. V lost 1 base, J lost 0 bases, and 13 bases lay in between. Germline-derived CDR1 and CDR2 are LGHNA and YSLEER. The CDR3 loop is CASSQGSGSYSGNTIYF. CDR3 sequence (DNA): TGCGCCAGCAGCCAAGGGTCGGGGAGCTACTCTGGAAACACCATATATTTT.

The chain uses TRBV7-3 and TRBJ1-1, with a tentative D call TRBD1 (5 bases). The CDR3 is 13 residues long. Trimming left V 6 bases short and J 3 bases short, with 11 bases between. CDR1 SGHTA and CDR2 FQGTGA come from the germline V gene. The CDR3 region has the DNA TGTGCCAGCAGAAGACAGTCGGACACTGAAGCTTTCTTT. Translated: CASRRQSDTEAFF.

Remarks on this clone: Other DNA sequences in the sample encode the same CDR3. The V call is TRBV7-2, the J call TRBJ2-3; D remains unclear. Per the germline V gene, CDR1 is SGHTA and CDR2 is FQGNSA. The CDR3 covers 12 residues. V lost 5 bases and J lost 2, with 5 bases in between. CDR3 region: CASSPYTDTQYF. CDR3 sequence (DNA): TGTGCCAGCAGCCCGTACACAGATACGCAGTATTTT.

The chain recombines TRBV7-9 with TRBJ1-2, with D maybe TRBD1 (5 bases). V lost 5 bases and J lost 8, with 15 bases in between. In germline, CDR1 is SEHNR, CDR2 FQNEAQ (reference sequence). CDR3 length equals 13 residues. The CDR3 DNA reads TGTGCCAGCAGCGACTCTACGGGGGGGGGCTACACCTTC. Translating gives CASSDSTGGGYTF. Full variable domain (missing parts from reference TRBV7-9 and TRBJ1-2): DTGVSQNPRHKITKRGQNVTFRCDPISEHNRLYWYRQTLGQGPEFLTYFQNEAQLEKSRLLSDRFSAERPKGSFSTLEIQRTEQGDSAMYLCASSDSTGGGYTFGSGTRLTVV.

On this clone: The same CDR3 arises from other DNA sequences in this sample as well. This chain's CDR3 is CASSLDRGSYEQYF. For the CDR3, the DNA is TGTGCCAGCAGCTTGGACAGGGGATCCTACGAGCAGTACTTC. The V and J genes are TRBV5-4 and TRBJ2-7, with 7 nucleotides matching TRBD1. The CDR3 consists of 14 residues. Germline trimming cut 0 bases from V and 1 base from J; bases unmatched to any gene: 1. Germline-derived CDR1 and CDR2 are SGHNT and YYREEE (reference sequence).

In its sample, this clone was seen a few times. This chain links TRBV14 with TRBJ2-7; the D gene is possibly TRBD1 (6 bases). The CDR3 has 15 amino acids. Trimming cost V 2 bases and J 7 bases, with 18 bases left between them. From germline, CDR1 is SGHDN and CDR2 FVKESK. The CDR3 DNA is TGTGCCAGCAGCCAAACAGGGCGCCTGATGGGGGAGCAGTACTTC. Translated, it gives CASSQTGRLMGEQYF. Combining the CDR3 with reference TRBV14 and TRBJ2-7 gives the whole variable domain EAGVTQFPSHSVIEKGQTVTLRCDPISGHDNLYWYRRVMGKEIKFLLHFVKESKQDESGMPNNRFLAERTGGTYSTLKVQPAELEDSGVYFCASSQTGRLMGEQYFGPGTRLTVT.

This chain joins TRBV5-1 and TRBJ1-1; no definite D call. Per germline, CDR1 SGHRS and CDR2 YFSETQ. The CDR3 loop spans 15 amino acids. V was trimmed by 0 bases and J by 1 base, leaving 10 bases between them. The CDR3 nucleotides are TGCGCCAGCAGCTTGGCCGGGAGCCCGAACACTGAAGCTTTCTTT. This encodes CASSLAGSPNTEAFF.

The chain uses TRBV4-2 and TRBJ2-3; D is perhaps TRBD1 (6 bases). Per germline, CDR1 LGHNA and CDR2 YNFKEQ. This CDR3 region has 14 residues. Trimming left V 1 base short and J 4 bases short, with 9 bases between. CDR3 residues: CASSQVGGPDTQYF. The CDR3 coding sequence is TGTGCCAGCAGCCAAGTAGGGGGACCAGATACGCAGTATTTT.

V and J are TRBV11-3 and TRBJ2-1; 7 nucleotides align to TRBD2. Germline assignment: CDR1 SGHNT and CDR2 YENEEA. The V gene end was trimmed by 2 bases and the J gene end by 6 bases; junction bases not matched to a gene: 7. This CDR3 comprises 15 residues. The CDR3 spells CASSLFTGTINEQFF. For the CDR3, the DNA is TGTGCCAGCAGCTTATTCACCGGGACTATCAATGAGCAGTTCTTC. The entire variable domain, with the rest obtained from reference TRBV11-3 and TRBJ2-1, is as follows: EAGVVQSPRYKIIEKKQPVAFWCNPISGHNTLYWYLQNLGQGPELLIRYENEEAVDDSQLPKDRFSAERLKGVDSTLKIQPAELGDSAVYLCASSLFTGTINEQFFGPGTRLTVL.

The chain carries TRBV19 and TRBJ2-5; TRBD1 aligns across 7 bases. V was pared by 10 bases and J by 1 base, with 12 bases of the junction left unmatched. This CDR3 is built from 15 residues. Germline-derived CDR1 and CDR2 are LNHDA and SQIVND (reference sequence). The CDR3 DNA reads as TGTGCCACCCTTCCGACAGGGTGGGGCCAAGAGACCCAGTACTTC. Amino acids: CATLPTGWGQETQYF.

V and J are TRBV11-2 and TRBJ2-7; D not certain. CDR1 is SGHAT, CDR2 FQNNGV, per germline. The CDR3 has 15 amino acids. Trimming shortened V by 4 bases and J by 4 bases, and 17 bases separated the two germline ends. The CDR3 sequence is CASSSQTRRLYEQYF. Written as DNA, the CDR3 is TGTGCCAGCAGCTCCCAGACTCGGCGGCTGTACGAGCAGTACTTC.

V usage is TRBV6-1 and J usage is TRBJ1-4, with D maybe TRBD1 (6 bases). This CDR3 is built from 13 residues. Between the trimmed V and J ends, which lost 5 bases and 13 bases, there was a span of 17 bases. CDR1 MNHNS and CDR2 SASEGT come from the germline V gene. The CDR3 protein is CASSQFKTGLLFF. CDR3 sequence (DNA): TGTGCCAGCAGTCAGTTTAAAACAGGGCTACTGTTTTTT.

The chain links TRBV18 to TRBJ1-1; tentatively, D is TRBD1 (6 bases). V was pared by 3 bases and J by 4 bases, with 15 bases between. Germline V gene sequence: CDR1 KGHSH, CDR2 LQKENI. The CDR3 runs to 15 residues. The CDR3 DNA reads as TGTGCCAGCTCACCCGCAGGGGTTCGGAGCACTGAAGCTTTCTTT. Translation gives CASSPAGVRSTEAFF.

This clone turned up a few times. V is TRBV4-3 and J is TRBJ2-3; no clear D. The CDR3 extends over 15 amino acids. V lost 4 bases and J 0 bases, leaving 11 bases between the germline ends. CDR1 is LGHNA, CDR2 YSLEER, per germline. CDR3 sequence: CASSPLGSSTDTQYF. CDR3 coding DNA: TGCGCCAGCAGCCCCCTGGGCTCTAGCACAGATACGCAGTATTTT.

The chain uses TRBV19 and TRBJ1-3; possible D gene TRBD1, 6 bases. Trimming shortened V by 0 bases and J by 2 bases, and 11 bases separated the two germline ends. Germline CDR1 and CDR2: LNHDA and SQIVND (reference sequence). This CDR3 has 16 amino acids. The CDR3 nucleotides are TGTGCCAGTAGTATAGATCCTGCAGGGGCTGGAAACACCATATATTTT. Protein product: CASSIDPAGAGNTIYF.

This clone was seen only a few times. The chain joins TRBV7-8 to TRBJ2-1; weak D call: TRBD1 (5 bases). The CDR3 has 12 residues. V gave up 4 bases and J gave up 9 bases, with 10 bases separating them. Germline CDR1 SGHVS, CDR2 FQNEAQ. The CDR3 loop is CASSSGHTEQFF. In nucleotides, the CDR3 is TGTGCCAGCAGCTCAGGACATACTGAGCAGTTCTTC.

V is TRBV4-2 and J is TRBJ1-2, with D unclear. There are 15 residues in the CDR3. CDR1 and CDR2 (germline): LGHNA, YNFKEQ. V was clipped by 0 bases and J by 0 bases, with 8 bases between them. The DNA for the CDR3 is TGTGCCAGCAGCCAAGACAGTAATCCTAACTATGGCTACACCTTC. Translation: CASSQDSNPNYGYTF.

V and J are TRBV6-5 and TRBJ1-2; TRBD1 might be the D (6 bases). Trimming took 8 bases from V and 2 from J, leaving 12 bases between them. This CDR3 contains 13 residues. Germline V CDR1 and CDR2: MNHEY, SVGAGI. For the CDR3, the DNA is TGTGCCAGCGGATTCCAGGGGAACTATGGCTACACCTTC. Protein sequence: CASGFQGNYGYTF.

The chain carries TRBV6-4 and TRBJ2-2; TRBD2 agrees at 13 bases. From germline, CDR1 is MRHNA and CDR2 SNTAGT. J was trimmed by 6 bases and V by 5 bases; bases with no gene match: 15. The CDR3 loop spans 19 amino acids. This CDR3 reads CASSPIGTSGILRAGELFF. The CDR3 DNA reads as TGTGCCAGCAGTCCAATTGGGACTAGCGGGATTTTAAGGGCCGGGGAGCTGTTTTTT.

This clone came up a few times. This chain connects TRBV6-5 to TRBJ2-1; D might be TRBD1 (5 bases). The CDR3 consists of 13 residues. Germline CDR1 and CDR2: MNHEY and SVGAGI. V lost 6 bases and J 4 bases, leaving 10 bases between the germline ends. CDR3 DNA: TGTGCCAGCAGGCCTCGACAGTACAATGAGCAGTTCTTC. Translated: CASRPRQYNEQFF.

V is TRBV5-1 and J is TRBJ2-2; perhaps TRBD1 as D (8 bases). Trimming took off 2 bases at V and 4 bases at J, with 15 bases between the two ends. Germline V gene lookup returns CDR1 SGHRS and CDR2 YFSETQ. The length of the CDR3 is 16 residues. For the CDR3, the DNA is TGCGCCAGCAGCTTAACCACAGGGGGGGTCACCGGGGAGCTGTTTTTT. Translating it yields CASSLTTGGVTGELFF.

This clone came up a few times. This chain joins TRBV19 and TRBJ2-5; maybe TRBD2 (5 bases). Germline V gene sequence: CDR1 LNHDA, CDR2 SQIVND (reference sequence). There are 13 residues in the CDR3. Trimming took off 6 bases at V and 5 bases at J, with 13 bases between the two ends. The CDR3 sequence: CASSAITGETQYF. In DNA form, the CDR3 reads TGTGCCAGTAGCGCAATCACGGGGGAGACCCAGTACTTC.

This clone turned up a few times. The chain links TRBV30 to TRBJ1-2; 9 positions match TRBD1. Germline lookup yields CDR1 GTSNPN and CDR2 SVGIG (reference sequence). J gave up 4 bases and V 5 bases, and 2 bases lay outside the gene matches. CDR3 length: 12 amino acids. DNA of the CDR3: TGTGCCTGGGGGACAGGGCCCTATGGCTACACCTTC. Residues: CAWGTGPYGYTF. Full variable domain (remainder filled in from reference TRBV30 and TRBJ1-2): SQTIHQWPATLVQPVGSPLSLECTVEGTSNPNLYWYRQAAGRGLQLLFYSVGIGQISSEVPQNLSASRPQDRQFILSSKKLLLSDSGFYLCAWGTGPYGYTFGSGTRLTVV.

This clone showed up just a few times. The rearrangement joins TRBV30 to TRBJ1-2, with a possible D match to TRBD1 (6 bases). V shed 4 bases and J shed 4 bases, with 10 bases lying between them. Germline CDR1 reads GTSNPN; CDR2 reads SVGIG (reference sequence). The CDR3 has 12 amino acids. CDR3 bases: TGTGCCTGGAACAGGGATCGCTATGGCTACACCTTC. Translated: CAWNRDRYGYTF.

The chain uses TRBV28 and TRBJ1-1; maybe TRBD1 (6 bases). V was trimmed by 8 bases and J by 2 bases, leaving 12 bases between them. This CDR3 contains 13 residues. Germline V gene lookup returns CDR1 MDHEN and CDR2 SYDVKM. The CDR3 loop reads CASRTADNTEAFF. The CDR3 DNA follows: TGTGCCAGCCGGACAGCCGATAACACTGAAGCTTTCTTT. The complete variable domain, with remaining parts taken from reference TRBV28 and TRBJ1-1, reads DVKVTQSSRYLVKRTGEKVFLECVQDMDHENMFWYRQDPGLGLRLIYFSYDVKMKEKGDIPEGYSVSREKKERFSLILESASTNQTSMYLCASRTADNTEAFFGQGTRLTVV.

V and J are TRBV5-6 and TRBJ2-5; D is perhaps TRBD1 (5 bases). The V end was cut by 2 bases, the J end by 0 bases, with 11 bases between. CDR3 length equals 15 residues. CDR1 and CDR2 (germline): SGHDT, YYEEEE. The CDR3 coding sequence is TGTGCCAGCAGCTTACAGGATCCGTACCAAGAGACCCAGTACTTC. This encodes CASSLQDPYQETQYF.

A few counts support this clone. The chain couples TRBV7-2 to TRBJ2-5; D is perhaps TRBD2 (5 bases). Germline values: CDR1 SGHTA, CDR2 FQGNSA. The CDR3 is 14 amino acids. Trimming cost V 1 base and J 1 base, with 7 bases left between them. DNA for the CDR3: TGTGCCAGCAGCTTAGGTGGAGGCCAAGAGACCCAGTACTTC. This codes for CASSLGGGQETQYF.